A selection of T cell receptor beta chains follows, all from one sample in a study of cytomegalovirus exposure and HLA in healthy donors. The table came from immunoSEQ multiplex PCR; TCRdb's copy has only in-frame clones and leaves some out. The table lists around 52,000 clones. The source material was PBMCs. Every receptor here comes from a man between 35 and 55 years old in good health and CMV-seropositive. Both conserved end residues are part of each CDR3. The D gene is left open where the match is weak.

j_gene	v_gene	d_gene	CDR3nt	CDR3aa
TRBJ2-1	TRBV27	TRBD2	TGTGCCAGCAGGACTAGCGGGAGAGAAGTTGAGCAGTTCTTC	CASRTSGREVEQFF
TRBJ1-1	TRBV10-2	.	TGCGCCAGCAGTGAGTCGGGCAGGATGGCTTTCTTT	CASSESGRMAFF
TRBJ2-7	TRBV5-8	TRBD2	TGTGCCAGCAGCTTGGGAGGAAAGCGGGAGTACTACGAGCAGTACTTC	CASSLGGKREYYEQYF
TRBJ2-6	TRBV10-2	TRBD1	TGCGCCAGCACCGCTGGGGGACAGGGAAGCTCTGGGGCCAACGTCCTGACTTTC	CASTAGGQGSSGANVLTF
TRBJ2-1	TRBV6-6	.	TGTGCCAGCAGTCCCCCCGGCTCCTACAATGAGCAGTTCTTC	CASSPPGSYNEQFF
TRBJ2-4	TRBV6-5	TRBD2	TGTGCCAGCACCAGGACTAGCGGGGGGGACGGCACTCAGTACTTC	CASTRTSGGDGTQYF
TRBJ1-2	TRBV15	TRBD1	TGTGCCACCAGCGAAGAGGACAGGGGCTACACCTTC	CATSEEDRGYTF
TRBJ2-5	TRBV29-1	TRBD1	TGCAGCGTTGAGTCAAGAAGGGGGCGCCGGCAAGAGACCCAGTACTTC	CSVESRRGRRQETQYF
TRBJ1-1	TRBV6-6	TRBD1	TGTGCCAGCAGTCGACAGGGGGCCAATATGAACACTGAAGCTTTCTTT	CASSRQGANMNTEAFF
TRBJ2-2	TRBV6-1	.	TGTGCCAGCAGTGTAGCAGGGGACACCGGGGAGCTGTTTTTT	CASSVAGDTGELFF
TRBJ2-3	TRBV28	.	TGTGCCAGCACCCAGGGGGGCCGCACAGATACGCAGTATTTT	CASTQGGRTDTQYF
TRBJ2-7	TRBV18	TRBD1	TGTGCCAGCTCTGGGACAGGGGACTCCGAGCAGTACTTC	CASSGTGDSEQYF
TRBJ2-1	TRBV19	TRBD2	TGTGCCAGTCGCGGGAGGGCCGTGGATGAGCAGTTCTTC	CASRGRAVDEQFF
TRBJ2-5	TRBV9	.	TGTGCCAGCAGCGGTATGAGGGAAGAGACCCAGTACTTC	CASSGMREETQYF
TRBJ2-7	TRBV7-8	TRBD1	TGTGCCAGCAGCTTAGCGGCGGCAGGGGGCCCGGGCGAGCAGTACTTC	CASSLAAAGGPGEQYF
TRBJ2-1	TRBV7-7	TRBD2	TGTGCCAGCAGCGCAAGCGGGACCCGGTCCTACAATGAGCAGTTCTTC	CASSASGTRSYNEQFF
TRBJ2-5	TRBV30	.	TGTGCCTGGATGCCTGGAGGTGGGGAGACCCAGTACTTC	CAWMPGGGETQYF
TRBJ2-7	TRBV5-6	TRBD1	TGTGCCAGCAGCCGAGGACAGGGGAACTCCTACGAGCAGTACTTC	CASSRGQGNSYEQYF
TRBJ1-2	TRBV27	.	TGTGCCAGCAGTTCCCCGCTCACAGGCAGCTATGGCTACACCTTC	CASSSPLTGSYGYTF
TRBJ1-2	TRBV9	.	TGTGCCAGCAGCGTAGTAGGGGGTGGCTACACCTTC	CASSVVGGGYTF
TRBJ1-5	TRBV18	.	TGTGCCAGCTCATCTGGACAGCTCAATCAGCCCCAGCATTTT	CASSSGQLNQPQHF
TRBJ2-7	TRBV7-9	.	TGTGCCGTAATGGATGGCGCGGGGCTGACCTACGAGCAGTACTTC	CAVMDGAGLTYEQYF
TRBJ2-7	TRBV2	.	TGTGCCAGCAGAGCACAGGGGGGGACCTACGAGCAGTACTTC	CASRAQGGTYEQYF
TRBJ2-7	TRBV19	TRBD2	TGTGCCAGTAGTATAAAACTAGCGCGCTCCTACGAGCAGTACTTC	CASSIKLARSYEQYF
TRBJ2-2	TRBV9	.	TGTGCCAGCAGCGTAGTATCCGGGGAGCTGTTTTTT	CASSVVSGELFF
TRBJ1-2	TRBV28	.	TGTGCCAGCAGTTTACGAGTGCTTTATGGCTACACCTTC	CASSLRVLYGYTF
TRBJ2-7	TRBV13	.	TGTGCCAGCAGCTTAGAAGGCGGGACGAACGAGCAGTACTTC	CASSLEGGTNEQYF
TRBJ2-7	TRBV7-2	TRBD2	TGTGCCAGCAGCTACGAGCGGGGCGGCCTCTACGAGCAGTACTTC	CASSYERGGLYEQYF
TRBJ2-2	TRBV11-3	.	TGTGCCAGCAGCTTACAGGGCGGCTCGAACACCGGGGAGCTGTTTTTT	CASSLQGGSNTGELFF
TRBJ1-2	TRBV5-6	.	TGTGCCAGCAGCTTGGATCGGGGGAGCGGCTACACCTTC	CASSLDRGSGYTF
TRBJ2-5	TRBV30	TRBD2	TGTGCCTGGAGTGTAGCGGGAGGTGGCGGAGAGACCCAGTACTTC	CAWSVAGGGGETQYF
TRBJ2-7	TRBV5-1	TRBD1	TGCGCCAGCAGCACGGGACAGGGAGACGAGCAGTACTTC	CASSTGQGDEQYF
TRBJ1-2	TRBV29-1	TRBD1	TGCAGCGCCTCGACAGGGGGCAATGGCTACACCTTC	CSASTGGNGYTF
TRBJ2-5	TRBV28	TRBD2	TGTGCCAGCAGTGGGACTAGCGGTATACCGACCCAGTACTTC	CASSGTSGIPTQYF
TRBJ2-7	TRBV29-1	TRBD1	TGCAGCGTTGAGGTTAGATGGACAGGGGGAAACGAGCAGTACTTC	CSVEVRWTGGNEQYF
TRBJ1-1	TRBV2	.	TGTGCCAGCAGTGAACAGAACACTGAAGCTTTCTTT	CASSEQNTEAFF
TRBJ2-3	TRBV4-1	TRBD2	TGCGCCAGCAGCCAAGATGACCATGGCGGGAGCCTCACAGATACGCAGTATTTT	CASSQDDHGGSLTDTQYF
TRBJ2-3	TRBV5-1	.	TGCGCCAGCAAGATCGGGGGCACAGATACGCAGTATTTT	CASKIGGTDTQYF
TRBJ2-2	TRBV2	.	TGTGCCAGCAGTTACAGGGGGGGAAACACCGGGGAGCTGTTTTTT	CASSYRGGNTGELFF
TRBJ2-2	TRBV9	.	TGTGCCAGCAGCCCTCACACCGGGGAGCTGTTTTTT	CASSPHTGELFF
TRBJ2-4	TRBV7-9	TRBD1	TGTGCCAGCAGCTCGTCCCGGGACAGTGAAAACATTCAGTACTTC	CASSSSRDSENIQYF
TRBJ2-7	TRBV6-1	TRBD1	TGTGCCAGCAGCCAGACAGGGGGCGCGGCTTACGAGCAGTACTTC	CASSQTGGAAYEQYF
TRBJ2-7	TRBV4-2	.	TGTGCCAGCAGCCAAGATCGAGGGATCTACTCCTACGAGCAGTACTTC	CASSQDRGIYSYEQYF
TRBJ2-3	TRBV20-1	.	TGCAGTGCTTGGGCGAAGGGGGCGCAGTATTTT	CSAWAKGAQYF
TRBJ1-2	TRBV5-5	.	TGTGCCAGCAGCTTGACGGCAGGGGATGGCTACACCTTC	CASSLTAGDGYTF
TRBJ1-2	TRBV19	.	TGTGCCAGTAGTCCCACCCATAGCGGCCGGCATAACTATGGCTACACCTTC	CASSPTHSGRHNYGYTF
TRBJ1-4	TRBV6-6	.	TGTGCCAGCAGTGATCGGGCGGGGGGTAGGCTGTTTTTT	CASSDRAGGRLFF
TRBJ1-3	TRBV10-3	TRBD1	TGTGCCATCCGGCCCGGTGACAGGGCCGTACACACCATATATTTT	CAIRPGDRAVHTIYF
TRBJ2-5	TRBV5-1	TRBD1	TGCGCCAGCAGCCCCGCTTGGACAGGGGAAATAGGTCGGCAAGAGACCCAGTACTTC	CASSPAWTGEIGRQETQYF
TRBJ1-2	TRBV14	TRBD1	TGTGCCAGCAGCCTAGGACAGGGGAGCTACACCTTC	CASSLGQGSYTF
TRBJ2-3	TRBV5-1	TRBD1	TGCGCCAGCAGCACCGGGACAGGGGGGACAGATACGCAGTATTTT	CASSTGTGGTDTQYF